A single T cell receptor (beta chain) is shown here with its context. Its antigen is not yet known. No base qualities exist here, and no much larger clone lies one base off it. The sample originates from a study of blood T cell repertoires in COVID-19 (dated by TCRdb to between 2020 and 2021). In the study overall: The collaborator samples originated in the United States, Italy and Spain and spanned the acute and convalescent phases of COVID-19. Subjects who had been exposed to COVID-19, were actively infected with it, or had recovered from it provided the deeply sampled blood TCRbeta repertoires that made up the dataset. The material from the prospective study consisted of cDNA or gDNA derived from T cells, B-cell-depleted T cells, or PBMCs. A de-identified subject ID, COVID-19 status, age in years and sex were almost always included in the sample metadata. Where available, HLA class I and class II types were obtained from metadata supplied by the sample provider rather than from assay-based typing. The repertoires were released in a freely available public database meant as a resource for research on the immune response to SARS-CoV-2. Samples were obtained from the ongoing ImmuneRACE study (first 160 participants) and from about 1,300 subjects provided by 6 global collaborators. What the research found in general, with its limitations: How much clinical and demographic metadata was included differed by source and by participant, and the metadata was provided uncurated.

The CDR3 has 13 amino acids, counting the end cysteine and phenylalanine. Only the CDR3 portion is preserved as DNA: 39 bases, with reading frame beginning at the first base. V lost 2 bases and J lost 6 bases; the stretch between them is 8 bases long. From the germline V gene, CDR1 is MNHEY and CDR2 is SVGAGI. TCRbeta CDR3 regions were amplified from genomic DNA using the immunoSEQ Assay, a bias-controlled multiplex PCR. The paper's processing steps were these. The number of nucleated cells in each sample was estimated from the amplification of reference gene primers within the assay. Sequence reads were collapsed and filtered to measure the absolute abundance of every unique TCRbeta CDR3 rearrangement. For each sample, productive Simpson clonality was calculated as the square root of Simpson's diversity index across productive rearrangements. The table comes from immuneACCESS by way of TCRdb, which keeps in-frame sequences with V and J called. Part of the clones is missing from these tables; in studies checked, under half for an unresolved V gene and the rest for unknown reasons. That table is the source of V, J and clone size, and D and trimming were worked out from the DNA. In this sample the table shows some 130,000 clones, approximately 79% of which occur a single time. Clones ranked in the top ten supply 2.4% of the sample.

In the prospective study, participants were about 18 to 90 years old, resided in fewer than 25 geographic areas of the United States, and were enrolled through a virtual design. In the prospective study, participants were assigned to cohorts based on the clinical history participants reported in a screening survey and a study questionnaire. In the prospective study, whole blood, serum and a nasopharyngeal or oropharyngeal swab were collected from each participant by mobile phlebotomists. Additional blood draws and questionnaires over an approximately 2-month period could optionally be provided by prospective study participants. Blood samples from the prospective study were shipped frozen or at room temperature prior to DNA extraction.

This receptor was taken from a man in his forties with acute COVID-19. The chain is assembled from TRBV6-5 and TRBJ2-1, with an unclear D gene assignment. The source material was PBMCs or T cells enriched from blood (not recorded which). This receptor has the CDR3 CASSYGPLNEQFF. Read as DNA, the sequence is TGTGCCAGCAGTTACGGGCCGCTCAATGAGCAGTTCTTC.